This T cell receptor (beta chain) was identified during a study of cytomegalovirus exposure and HLA in healthy donors. About the study: Earlier work reported around 110 million unique TCR beta sequences from about 180 million T cells. Findings of the study overall: In vitro data verified three CMV-associated chains as specific for CMV antigens. Later analysis found that TCR beta chains associated with HLA were more clonally expanded than other, equally common chains.

The trim removed 4 bases at V and 2 bases at J, leaving 12 bases unmatched. The CDR3 covers 16 residues. From germline, CDR1 is SGHDT and CDR2 YYEEEE. Donors showed nominal health when sampled, although they likely had unrecorded immune exposures. PCR involved 60 Vbeta and 13 Jbeta primers. The assay was immunoSEQ multiplex PCR, and TCRdb's table has in-frame clones only and misses some. The sample carries 100,000 to 120,000 clones, 60% to 80% recorded once. On this clone: Antigen unknown.

The chain couples TRBV5-6 to TRBJ2-7; the match to TRBD1 covers 7 bases. What was sequenced was PBMCs. The receptor was derived from a man aged 18 to 29 in good health and CMV-seropositive. CDR3 DNA: TGTGCCAGCAGCCGACTGACAGGGTGGGTGACCTACGAGCAGTACTTC. As protein: CASSRLTGWVTYEQYF.